A single TCR beta chain is shown here with its context. Antigen specificity is unknown. Germline is not matched at one junction end, which may reflect a read error. This sample stems from a study of tumor and adjacent non-tumor tissue in lung cancer. Study in general: Patients comprised roughly 12 adenocarcinoma, a couple of squamous cell carcinoma and 1 small cell lung cancer. General study findings and limits: Significantly higher TCR diversity was found in tumor than normal lung.

Germline V gene lookup returns CDR1 SQVTM and CDR2 ANQGSEA. This CDR3 has 12 amino acids. No cell sorting was done before RNA was extracted from the tissue. The library came from three nested PCR rounds adapted from ARM-PCR protocols. TCRdb ran MiXCR on the multiplex PCR reads and lists one entry per CDR3 protein. The data hold about 120,000 distinct CDR3 sequences, with under 90% observed a single time. The sequenced sample was lung tumor tissue. V and J are TRBV29-1 and TRBJ2-5; TRBD1 or TRBD2 may be the D gene (5 bases each). The sequence came from a man aged 70-80 years with non-small cell lung cancer. The CDR3 nucleotides read TGCTGCGTTGAGGCAGGGAGAGGGACCCAGTACTTC. It translates to CCVEAGRGTQYF.